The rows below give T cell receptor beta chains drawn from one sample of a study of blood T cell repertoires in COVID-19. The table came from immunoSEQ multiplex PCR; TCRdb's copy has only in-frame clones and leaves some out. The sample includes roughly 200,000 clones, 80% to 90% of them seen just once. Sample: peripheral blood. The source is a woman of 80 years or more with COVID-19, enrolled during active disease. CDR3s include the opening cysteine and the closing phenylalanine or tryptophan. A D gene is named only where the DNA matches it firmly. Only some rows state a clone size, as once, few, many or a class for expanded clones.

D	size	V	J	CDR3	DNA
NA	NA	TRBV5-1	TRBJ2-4	CASSPSPQGRNIQYF	TGCGCCAGCAGCCCATCGCCTCAGGGTAGAAACATTCAGTACTTC
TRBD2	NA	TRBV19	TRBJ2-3	CASSTGGGDYSDTQYF	TGTGCCAGTAGTACCGGTGGGGGGGACTATTCAGATACGCAGTATTTT
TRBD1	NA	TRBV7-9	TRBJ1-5	CASSQQGIRVCQPQHF	TGTGCCAGCAGCCAACAGGGGATCAGGGTCTGTCAGCCCCAGCATTTT
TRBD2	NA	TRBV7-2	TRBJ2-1	CASSFSGGAYNEQFF	TGTGCCAGCAGCTTTAGCGGGGGGGCCTACAATGAGCAGTTCTTC
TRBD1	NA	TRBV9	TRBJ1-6	CASSAGTAYNSPLHF	TGTGCCAGCAGCGCCGGGACAGCCTATAATTCACCCCTCCACTTT
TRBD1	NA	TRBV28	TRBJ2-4	CASRADRAAKNIQYF	TGTGCCAGCAGGGCGGACAGGGCAGCCAAAAACATTCAGTACTTC
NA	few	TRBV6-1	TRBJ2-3	CASVRGGVPDTQYF	TGTGCCAGCGTACGGGGCGGGGTTCCAGATACGCAGTATTTT
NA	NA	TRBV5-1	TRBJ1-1	CASSLIGRGSNTEAFF	TGCGCCAGCAGCCTCATTGGAAGGGGCTCTAACACTGAAGCTTTCTTT
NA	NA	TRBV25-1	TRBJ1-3	CASSERRGARGNTIYF	TGTGCCAGCAGTGAACGGCGGGGGGCGCGAGGAAACACCATATATTTT
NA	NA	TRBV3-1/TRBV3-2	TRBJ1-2	CASSQEYIRGATSYGYTF	TGTGCCAGCAGCCAAGAATACATTCGGGGGGCTACGAGCTATGGCTACACCTTC
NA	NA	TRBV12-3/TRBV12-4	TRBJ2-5	CASSSDLQGTQYF	TGTGCCAGCAGTTCAGACCTACAGGGGACCCAGTACTTC
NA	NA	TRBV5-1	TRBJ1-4	CASSSPTGATNEKLFF	TGCGCCAGCAGCTCTCCTACAGGAGCAACTAATGAAAAACTGTTTTTT
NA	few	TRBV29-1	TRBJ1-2	CSVGRTVNYGYTF	TGCAGCGTTGGCCGGACAGTCAACTATGGCTACACCTTC
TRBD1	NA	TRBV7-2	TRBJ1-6	CASTNTGGYNSPLHF	TGTGCCAGCACTAATACAGGGGGATATAATTCACCCCTCCACTTT
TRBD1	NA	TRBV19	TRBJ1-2	CASTALGQGLGYGYTF	TGTGCCAGTACGGCCCTTGGACAGGGGCTAGGCTATGGCTACACCTTC
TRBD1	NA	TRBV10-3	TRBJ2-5	CAIRDRGRETQYF	TGTGCCATCAGGGACAGGGGGCGGGAGACCCAGTACTTC
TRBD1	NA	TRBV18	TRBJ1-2	CASSPTGGEDGYTF	TGTGCCAGCTCACCGACAGGGGGCGAAGATGGCTACACCTTC
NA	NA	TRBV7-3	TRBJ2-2	CASSSDYNTGELFF	TGTGCCAGCAGCTCGGACTATAACACCGGGGAGCTGTTTTTT
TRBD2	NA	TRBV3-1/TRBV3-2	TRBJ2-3	CASSLSSGGAKDTQYF	TGTGCCAGCAGCCTCTCCTCCGGGGGGGCCAAAGATACGCAGTATTTT
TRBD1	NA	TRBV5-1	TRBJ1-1	CASSPGQSNTEAFF	TGCGCCAGCAGCCCGGGACAGTCGAACACTGAAGCTTTCTTT
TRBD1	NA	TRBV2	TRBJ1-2	CASRISGTGKGYTF	TGTGCCAGCAGGATCTCCGGGACAGGAAAAGGCTACACCTTC
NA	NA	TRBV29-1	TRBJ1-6	CSGGDSYNSPLHF	TGCAGCGGGGGCGACAGTTATAATTCACCCCTCCACTTT
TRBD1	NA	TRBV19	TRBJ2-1	CASSLDRGREQFF	TGTGCCAGTAGTCTTGACAGGGGTCGGGAGCAGTTCTTC
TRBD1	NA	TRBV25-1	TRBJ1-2	CASSGGQPYGYTF	TGTGCCAGCAGTGGGGGACAGCCCTATGGCTACACCTTC
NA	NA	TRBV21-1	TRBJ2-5	CASSKKGLDETQYF	TGTGCCAGCAGCAAAAAGGGACTAGATGAGACCCAGTACTTC
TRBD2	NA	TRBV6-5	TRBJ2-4	CASTKAGGTNIQYF	TGTGCCAGCACCAAAGCGGGGGGCACTAACATTCAGTACTTC
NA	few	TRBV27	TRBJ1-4	CASSRSSSGGTNEKLFF	TGTGCCAGCAGTCGCAGTTCCTCGGGAGGAACTAATGAAAAACTGTTTTTT
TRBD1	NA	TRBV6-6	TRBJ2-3	CASSSTGQGGTDTQYF	TGTGCCAGCAGTTCCACCGGACAGGGAGGCACAGATACGCAGTATTTT
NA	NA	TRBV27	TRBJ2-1	CASKRVLSYNEQFF	TGTGCCAGCAAGCGGGTCCTCTCCTACAATGAGCAGTTCTTC
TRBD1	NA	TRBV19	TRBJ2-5	CASSPQGDVETQYF	TGTGCCAGTAGTCCTCAGGGGGATGTAGAGACCCAGTACTTC
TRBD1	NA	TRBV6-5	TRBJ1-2	CASSYTQGRDYGYTF	TGTGCCAGCAGTTACACACAGGGGAGAGACTATGGCTACACCTTC
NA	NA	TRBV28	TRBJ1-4	CASRNGQYGNEKLFF	TGTGCCAGCAGGAATGGACAGTATGGTAATGAAAAACTGTTTTTT
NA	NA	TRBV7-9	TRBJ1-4	CASSKMVREKLFF	TGTGCCAGCAGCAAGATGGTGCGCGAAAAACTGTTTTTT
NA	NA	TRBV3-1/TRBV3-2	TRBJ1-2	CASSYSRGGNYGYTF	TGTGCCAGCAGCTACTCTCGGGGGGGGAACTATGGCTACACCTTC
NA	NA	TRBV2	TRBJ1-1	CASSSLPGGTEAFF	TGTGCCAGCAGTTCCCTCCCCGGCGGCACTGAAGCTTTCTTT
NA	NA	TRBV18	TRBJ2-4	CASSPPEAQGILRYF	TGTGCCAGCTCACCACCGGAAGCACAGGGTATCTTAAGGTACTTC
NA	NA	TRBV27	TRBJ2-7	CASRYQGVSYEQYF	TGTGCCAGCAGATACCAAGGGGTTTCCTACGAGCAGTACTTC
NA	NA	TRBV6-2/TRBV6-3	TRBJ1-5	CASSFPATVGNQPQHF	TGTGCCAGCAGCTTCCCCGCCACGGTGGGCAATCAGCCCCAGCATTTT
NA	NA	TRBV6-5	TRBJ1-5	CASSPQGFGNQPQHF	TGTGCCAGCAGTCCTCAGGGGTTTGGCAATCAGCCCCAGCATTTT
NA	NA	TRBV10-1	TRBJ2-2	CASSDLGLLNTGELFF	TGCGCCAGCAGTGATTTGGGACTGCTGAACACCGGGGAGCTGTTTTTT
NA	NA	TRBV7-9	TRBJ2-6	CTSSPTGVGGANVLTF	TGTACCAGCAGCCCGACGGGGGTAGGTGGGGCCAACGTCCTGACTTTC
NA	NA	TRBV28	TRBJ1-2	CASSRGVNYGYTF	TGTGCCAGCAGTCGAGGCGTAAACTATGGCTACACCTTC
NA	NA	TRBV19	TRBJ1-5	CASSRVFGFNQPQHF	TGTGCCAGTAGTCGGGTCTTCGGCTTTAATCAGCCCCAGCATTTT
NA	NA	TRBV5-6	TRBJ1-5	CASSVFTGTGNQPQHF	TGTGCCAGCAGCGTATTCACAGGGACGGGCAATCAGCCCCAGCATTTT
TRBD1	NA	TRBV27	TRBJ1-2	CASSLRTGGAYGYTF	TGTGCCAGCAGTTTAAGAACAGGGGGCGCTTATGGCTACACCTTC
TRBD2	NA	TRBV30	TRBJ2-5	CAWSVPTSGGGGETQYF	TGTGCCTGGAGTGTACCCACTAGCGGGGGGGGAGGGGAGACCCAGTACTTC
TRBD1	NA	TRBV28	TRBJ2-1	CASSSDRAYEQFF	TGTGCCAGCAGTAGTGACAGGGCGTATGAGCAGTTCTTC
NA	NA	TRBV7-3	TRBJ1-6	CASSFTGENSPLHF	TGTGCCAGCAGCTTTACAGGAGAAAATTCACCCCTCCACTTT
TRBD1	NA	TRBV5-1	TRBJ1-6	CASSEGQGSSPLHF	TGCGCCAGCAGCGAGGGACAGGGAAGTTCACCCCTCCACTTT
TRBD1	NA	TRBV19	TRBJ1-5	CASSHTQGTQPQHF	TGTGCCAGTAGTCACACACAGGGGACTCAGCCCCAGCATTTT
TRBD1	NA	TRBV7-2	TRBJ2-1	CASGRWGTAYNEQFF	TGTGCCAGCGGCCGCTGGGGGACAGCCTACAATGAGCAGTTCTTC
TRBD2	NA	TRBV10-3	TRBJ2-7	CAISDRGDYEQYF	TGTGCCATCAGTGATCGGGGGGACTACGAGCAGTACTTC
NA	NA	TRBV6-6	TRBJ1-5	CASSRLSNQPQHF	TGTGCCAGCAGCAGACTTTCGAATCAGCCCCAGCATTTT
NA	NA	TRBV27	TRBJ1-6	CASSQYSLGNLISPLHF	TGTGCCAGCAGTCAATACTCTCTCGGGAACCTTATTTCACCCCTCCACTTT
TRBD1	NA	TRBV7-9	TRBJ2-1	CASSLGQGAKNEQFF	TGTGCCAGCAGCTTGGGACAGGGGGCGAAAAATGAGCAGTTCTTC
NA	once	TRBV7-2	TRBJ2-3	CASSSGATDTQYF	TGTGCCAGCAGCTCCGGAGCCACAGATACGCAGTATTTT
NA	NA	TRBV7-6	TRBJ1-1	CASSQQENTEAFF	TGTGCCAGCAGCCAACAGGAGAACACTGAAGCTTTCTTT
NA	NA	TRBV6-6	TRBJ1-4	CASSYSTGSEKLFF	TGTGCCAGCAGTTACTCGACGGGGAGTGAAAAACTGTTTTTT
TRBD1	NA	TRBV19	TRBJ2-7	CASSIDRDYEQYF	TGTGCCAGTAGTATTGACAGGGACTACGAGCAGTACTTC